Below, 18 T cell receptor beta chains from the same sample are listed, as sequenced in a study of blood T cell repertoires in COVID-19. Produced via immunoSEQ multiplex PCR; TCRdb's table is partial and in-frame only. Among around 100,000 clones listed, roughly 84% were seen once. The sample comprised peripheral blood. These receptors were obtained from a woman between 40 and 55 years old with acute or convalescent COVID-19.

A single count supports this clone. The genes are TRBV5-5 and TRBJ2-7; 11 bases fit TRBD2. The CDR3 contains 17 residues. Germline-derived CDR1 and CDR2 are SGHKS and YYEKEE (reference sequence). After removal of 0 bases from V and 1 base from J, the junction contained 6 bases not matched to a gene. The CDR3 nucleotides are TGTGCCAGCAGCTTGGGGACTAGCGGGTGGGGATCCTACGAGCAGTACTTC. Encoded protein: CASSLGTSGWGSYEQYF.

This chain joins TRBV24-1 and TRBJ1-6, with D perhaps matching TRBD1 (6 bases). CDR3 length: 15 residues. V lost 4 bases and J lost 7, with 13 bases in between. Per germline, CDR1 KGHDR and CDR2 SFDVKD. As DNA, the CDR3 is TGTGCCACCAGTGACAAGACAGGTGAAAATTCACCCCTCCACTTT. It yields the protein CATSDKTGENSPLHF.

The rearrangement joins TRBV2 to TRBJ1-1; D perhaps matches TRBD1 (6 bases). Trimming took off 6 bases at V and 3 bases at J, with 14 bases between the two ends. Germline CDR1 reads SNHLY; CDR2 reads FYNNEI. The CDR3 runs to 14 residues. For the CDR3, the DNA is TGTGCCAGCAGGGGACACCGTGGGGACACTGAAGCTTTCTTT. This encodes CASRGHRGDTEAFF.

The genes are TRBV7-2 and TRBJ1-2, with 7 bases that match TRBD1. The CDR3 is made up of 13 amino acids. Unmatched junction bases numbered 6, after V lost 3 bases and J lost 8 bases. CDR1 and CDR2 from the germline V gene are SGHTA and FQGNSA. CDR3 in DNA: TGTGCCAGCAGCTTCGACAGGGATTTAGGCTACACCTTC. It is translated as CASSFDRDLGYTF.

This chain uses TRBV7-9 with TRBJ2-3; tentative D call: TRBD2 (5 bases). CDR1 and CDR2 (germline): SEHNR, FQNEAQ (reference sequence). Trimming left V 5 bases short and J 0 bases short, with 12 bases between. The CDR3 is made up of 15 amino acids. DNA of the CDR3: TGTGCCAGCAGCCCGAGAGGGCTTAGCACAGATACGCAGTATTTT. Residues: CASSPRGLSTDTQYF.

The count of this clone is one. J is TRBJ1-3 and V is TRBV6-1, with no clear D. Trimming stripped 4 bases from V and 0 bases from J, with 19 bases between. Germline V gene data show CDR1 as MNHNS and CDR2 as SASEGT. The CDR3 runs 18 residues. In nucleotides, the CDR3 is TGTGCCAGCAGTGTGATCCGGACGGACTCTCCCTCTGGAAACACCATATATTTT. Its protein is CASSVIRTDSPSGNTIYF.

This clone was counted once. The V gene is TRBV27, the J gene TRBJ2-3; 8 bases align to TRBD2. J was trimmed by 0 bases and V by 8 bases; bases with no gene match: 1. The CDR3 is made up of 13 amino acids. Germline lookup yields CDR1 MNHEY and CDR2 SMNVEV (reference sequence). The CDR3 nucleotides read TGTGCCAGCCGGGGGGGCAGCACAGATACGCAGTATTTT. It yields the protein CASRGGSTDTQYF.

The genes are TRBV12-3 or TRBV12-4 and TRBJ1-3; D might be TRBD1 (5 bases). V was shortened by 3 bases and J by 4 bases, with 7 bases between the two germline ends. The CDR3 runs 13 residues. This chain's CDR3 is CASSFTGGNTIYF. In DNA form, the CDR3 reads TGTGCCAGCAGTTTTACAGGCGGAAACACCATATATTTT.

This chain joins TRBV7-9 and TRBJ1-2; TRBD1 agrees at 7 bases. CDR1 SEHNR and CDR2 FQNEAQ come from the germline V gene (reference sequence). The CDR3 is made up of 19 amino acids. The V segment lost 5 bases and the J segment 0 bases; nucleotides outside the gene matches: 18. The CDR3 spells CASSPGGEGQLRSNYGYTF. CDR3 nucleotides: TGTGCCAGCAGCCCCGGGGGGGAGGGACAGCTACGATCTAACTATGGCTACACCTTC. Together with reference TRBV7-9 and TRBJ1-2, the CDR3 gives the full variable domain: DTGVSQNPRHKITKRGQNVTFRCDPISEHNRLYWYRQTLGQGPEFLTYFQNEAQLEKSRLLSDRFSAERPKGSFSTLEIQRTEQGDSAMYLCASSPGGEGQLRSNYGYTFGSGTRLTVV.

This chain links TRBV30 with TRBJ1-4; TRBD1 matches at 7 bases. The germline gives CDR1 GTSNPN, CDR2 SVGIG (reference sequence). The CDR3 contains 12 residues. The junction had 3 bases not matched to a gene; V was cut back by 7 bases and J by 4 bases. The CDR3 DNA reads TGTGCCTCGGGACAGAATAATGAAAAACTGTTTTTT. The encoded protein is CASGQNNEKLFF.

The chain uses TRBV19 and TRBJ1-1; TRBD1 agrees at 7 bases. CDR1 and CDR2 (germline): LNHDA, SQIVND (reference sequence). This CDR3 is built from 15 residues. V lost 7 bases to trimming and J lost 5 bases; unmatched junction nucleotides: 13. CDR3 DNA sequence: TGTGCCAGTACCTCTCACAGGGGAGGTCGGACTGAAGCTTTCTTT. It yields the protein CASTSHRGGRTEAFF.

This sequence joins TRBV12-5 and TRBJ2-7; 9 bases line up with TRBD1. The CDR3 spans 16 residues. V lost 6 bases to trimming and J lost 0 bases; unmatched junction nucleotides: 9. CDR1 and CDR2 from the germline V gene are LGHNT and FRNRAP. The chain's CDR3 is CASGRGGTGTSYEQYF. DNA of the CDR3: TGTGCTAGTGGCCGCGGCGGGACAGGGACCTCCTACGAGCAGTACTTC.

The rearrangement joins TRBV7-2 to TRBJ2-5, with 13 bases fitting TRBD2. V shed 5 bases and J 2 bases; nucleotides not matched to a gene: 14. The CDR3 runs to 19 residues. Germline assignment: CDR1 SGHTA and CDR2 FQGNSA. CDR3 amino acids: CASSLQPQRLAGGQETQYF. DNA for the CDR3: TGTGCCAGCAGCCTACAGCCCCAGCGACTAGCGGGGGGTCAAGAGACCCAGTACTTC.

The genes are TRBV18 and TRBJ1-2; TRBD1 agrees at 8 bases. Losses at the gene ends were 6 bases for V and 3 bases for J; bases not matched to a gene: 6. The CDR3 sequence is 14 residues long. Germline lookup yields CDR1 KGHSH and CDR2 LQKENI. CDR3 residues: CASSPGQAHYGYTF. The CDR3 DNA reads as TGTGCCAGCTCCCCGGGACAGGCCCACTATGGCTACACCTTC.

This rearrangement joins TRBV9 to TRBJ2-1; 7 bases match TRBD2. The V gene's germline CDR1 is SGDLS and CDR2 YYNGEE. This CDR3 comprises 15 residues. With V trimmed by 1 base and J by 2 bases, 3 bases remained unmatched. The CDR3 sequence: CASSVLSGAYNEQFF. The CDR3, as DNA: TGTGCCAGCAGCGTATTAAGCGGGGCCTACAATGAGCAGTTCTTC.

The chain couples TRBV7-9 to TRBJ1-6, with TRBD1 matching over 9 bases. With 9 bases clipped from V and 13 bases from J, the junction kept 13 bases outside the gene matches. The CDR3 is 14 residues long. Germline CDR1 SEHNR, CDR2 FQNEAQ (reference sequence). The CDR3 nucleotides are TGTGCCAGTGCCCTCGGGACAGGGTCAATTCCCCTCCACTTT. This sequence encodes CASALGTGSIPLHF.

The rearrangement uses TRBV5-1 and TRBJ2-2, with 12 positions matching TRBD2. Germline CDR1 and CDR2: SGHRS and YFSETQ. The CDR3 sequence is 17 residues long. V lost 0 bases, J lost 5 bases, and 5 bases stayed unmatched. As DNA, the CDR3 is TGCGCCAGCAGCTTGGCTAGCGGGGGGGCCTCGACCGGGGAGCTGTTTTTT. Translation gives CASSLASGGASTGELFF. Full variable domain (outside the CDR3, taken from reference TRBV5-1 and TRBJ2-2): KAGVTQTPRYLIKTRGQQVTLSCSPISGHRSVSWYQQTPGQGLQFLFEYFSETQRNKGNFPGRFSGRQFSNSRSEMNVSTLELGDSALYLCASSLASGGASTGELFFGEGSRLTVL.

The chain is built from TRBV7-2 and TRBJ2-7, with 12 positions matching TRBD2. The CDR3 has 15 residues. Germline V gene lookup returns CDR1 SGHTA and CDR2 FQGNSA. V gave up 4 bases and J gave up 4 bases; unmatched junction bases: 5. The CDR3 DNA follows: TGTGCCAGCAGCTCCGGACTAGCGGGGATGTACGAGCAGTACTTC. Its translation: CASSSGLAGMYEQYF. Combining the CDR3 with reference TRBV7-2 and TRBJ2-7 gives the whole variable domain GAGVSQSPSNKVTEKGKDVELRCDPISGHTALYWYRQSLGQGLEFLIYFQGNSAPDKSGLPSDRFSAERTGGSVSTLTIQRTQQEDSAVYLCASSSGLAGMYEQYFGPGTRLTVT.